This T cell receptor beta chain was sequenced for a study of identical twins. The CDR3 is made up of 12 amino acids. V lost 6 bases to trimming and J lost 7 bases, with 10 bases between them. Using its own MiXCR run on the 5' RACE reads, TCRdb lists one record per CDR3 protein. The table records roughly 720,000 distinct CDR3 sequences, over 15% of them present only once. A further study also used this sample, focusing on T cells expressing NK-cell markers. That source reports: Roughly 1.0-7.0% of CD8+ T cells in about 6 donors belonged to dominant NKG2C+ clonotypes.

The genes are TRBV12-3 or TRBV12-4 and TRBJ2-1, with D tentatively TRBD2 (6 bases). Sequencing was carried out using PBMCs. The sequence came from a woman aged 18-35 years in good health. Written as DNA, the CDR3 is TGTGCCAGCAGGGGGACTGTGAATGAGCAGTTCTTC. This translates into CASRGTVNEQFF.